What follows describes a single T cell receptor beta chain. There are a few counts of this clonotype. Its antigen has not been determined. No per-base quality is available; no much larger clone lies one base away. The data were obtained in a study of T cells after yellow fever vaccination (dated by TCRdb to 2018 to 2020). Some background on the complete study: The SMART-Seq v4 Ultra Low Input RNA kit was used to prepare libraries from fractions with low cell numbers. To track T-cell clones before and after primary and booster YFV17D yellow fever vaccination, bulk TCR alpha and beta repertoires were sequenced longitudinally. The cohort comprised two healthy male donors, one aged 18 to 30 and one aged 30 to 40 years. Blood samples were taken at several timepoints before and after primary and secondary immunization, and bulk PBMC replicates and cell subsets were isolated.

Compared with germline, V lacks 3 bases and J lacks 5 bases; bases without a gene match: 6. Its CDR3 holds 14 amino acids, cysteine through phenylalanine. The kept DNA is CDR3 alone, 42 bases in frame from the first base. The investigation overall reported the following: Only two donors were included in the study, so the extent to which the findings can be generalized is limited. Because abundant contaminating clonotypes from the bulk population could be contained in FACS-sorted repertoires, computational filtering was required. A small share of clonotypes was detected in both CD4 and CD8 compartments, with the overlap likely arising from convergent recombination. The secondary T-cell response was found to be weaker but faster than the primary response, with a peak reached on day 5 rather than on day 15. Most clones expanded after primary vaccination (96% of CD4 and over 80% of CD8) were re-detected after the booster, suggesting that broad memory maintenance occurred.

The sample's treatment or condition, from its label and the paper: live attenuated yellow fever vaccine strain. Two biological replicates of bulk PBMCs were collected at each blood-draw timepoint. A standard Ficoll-Paque protocol was used to isolate PBMCs from peripheral blood. RNA was extracted with TriZol from bulk PBMCs, CD4 and CD8 fractions, and dextramer-positive and dextramer-negative fractions. TCR cDNA was made using 5'RACE template switching, a step that added a universal primer site and unique molecular identifiers. cDNA synthesis was primed from both the TCR alpha and TCR beta constant segments. Library amplification used two PCR steps, and the second PCR step added sample barcodes and sequencing adapters. Sequencing of the libraries was done on either Illumina HiSeq 2500 (2x100 bp) or NovaSeq (2x150 bp). As for the original processing: Demultiplexing of reads and collapsing into UMI consensus sequences were performed with MIGEC, and V(D)J alignment was carried out with MiXCR. Vaccine-responding clonotypes were defined with edgeR using replicate PBMC samples, requiring FDR below 0.01 and a log2 fold change above 5 up to day 15. Each bulk clonotype received a CD4 or CD8 identity based on whether the sequenced CD4 or CD8 repertoire contained that clonotype at higher abundance. TCRdb reanalyzed the raw reads on its own, using fastp at Q25 for trimming and MiXCR for clone calling, and kept in-frame beta chains. Each entry merges the rows of one CDR3 protein and shows their most common DNA and genes. The V and J calls reflect TCRdb's pipeline rather than the authors' work. This sample is represented by roughly 520,000 distinct CDR3 sequences; just over 20% of them were singletons. 15% to 20% of the sample lies in the top ten.

This receptor was identified in a man younger than 35 who received the YFV17D yellow fever vaccine. The chain employs TRBV12-3 or TRBV12-4 and TRBJ1-1, and TRBD1 aligns with 7 junction nucleotides. The input for sequencing was PBMCs, taken around 3 weeks after the first yellow fever vaccination. The CDR3 sequence is CASSFLEGATEAFF. In nucleotide form, the sequence is TGTGCCAGCAGTTTTCTGGAGGGGGCTACTGAAGCTTTCTTT.